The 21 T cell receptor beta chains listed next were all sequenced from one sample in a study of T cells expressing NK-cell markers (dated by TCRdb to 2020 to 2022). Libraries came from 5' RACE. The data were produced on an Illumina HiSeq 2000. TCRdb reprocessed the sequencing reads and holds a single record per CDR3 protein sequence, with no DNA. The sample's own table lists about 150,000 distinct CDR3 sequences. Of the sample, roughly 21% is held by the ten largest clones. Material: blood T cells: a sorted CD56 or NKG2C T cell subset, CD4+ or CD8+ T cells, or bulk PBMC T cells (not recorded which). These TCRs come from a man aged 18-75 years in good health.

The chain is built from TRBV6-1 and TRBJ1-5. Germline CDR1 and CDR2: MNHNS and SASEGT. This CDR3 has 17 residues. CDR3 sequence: CASSDHYRTYSNQPQHF.

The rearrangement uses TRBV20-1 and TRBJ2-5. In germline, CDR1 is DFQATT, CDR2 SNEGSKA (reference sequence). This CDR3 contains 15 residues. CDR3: CSARDLGRTTETQYF.

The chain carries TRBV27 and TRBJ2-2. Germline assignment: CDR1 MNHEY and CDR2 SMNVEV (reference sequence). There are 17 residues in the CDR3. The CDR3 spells CASSLSATHVNTGELFF.

CDR3 loop: CASSPRTSLSIYEQYF. The rearrangement joins TRBV9 to TRBJ2-7; lacking DNA, the TRBD2 call made by TCRdb goes unchecked. The V gene's germline CDR1 is SGDLS and CDR2 YYNGEE. The CDR3 runs 16 residues.

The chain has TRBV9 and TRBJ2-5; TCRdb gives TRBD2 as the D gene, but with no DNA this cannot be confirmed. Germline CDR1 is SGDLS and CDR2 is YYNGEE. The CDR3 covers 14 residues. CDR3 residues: CASSPPMTEETQYF.

This CDR3 reads CASSFPSASSGANVLTF. The chain uses TRBV28 and TRBJ2-6. Germline V gene sequence: CDR1 MDHEN, CDR2 SYDVKM. This CDR3 is built from 17 residues.

The CDR3 here is CASSHSASGNTIYF. V usage is TRBV12-3 or TRBV12-4 and J usage is TRBJ1-3. CDR3 length equals 14 residues.

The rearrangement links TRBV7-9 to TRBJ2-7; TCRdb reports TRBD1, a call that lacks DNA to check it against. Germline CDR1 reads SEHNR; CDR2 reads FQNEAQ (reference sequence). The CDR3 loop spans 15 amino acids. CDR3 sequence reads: CASSLWQTGGYEQYF.

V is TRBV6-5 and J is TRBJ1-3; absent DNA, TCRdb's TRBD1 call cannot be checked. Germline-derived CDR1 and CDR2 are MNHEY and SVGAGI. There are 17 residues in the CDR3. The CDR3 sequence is CASSYDQGAVSGNTIYF.

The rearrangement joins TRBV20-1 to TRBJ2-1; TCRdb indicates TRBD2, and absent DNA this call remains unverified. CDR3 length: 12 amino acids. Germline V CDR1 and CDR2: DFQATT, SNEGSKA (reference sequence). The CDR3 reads CSARVGEREQFF.

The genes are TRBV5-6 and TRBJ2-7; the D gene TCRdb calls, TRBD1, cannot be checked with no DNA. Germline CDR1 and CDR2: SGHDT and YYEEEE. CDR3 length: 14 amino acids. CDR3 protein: CASSLGTETYEQYF.

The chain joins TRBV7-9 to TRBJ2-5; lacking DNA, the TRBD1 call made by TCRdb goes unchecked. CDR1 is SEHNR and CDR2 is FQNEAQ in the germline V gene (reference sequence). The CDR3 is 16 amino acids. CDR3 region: CASSSQGGRGEETQYF. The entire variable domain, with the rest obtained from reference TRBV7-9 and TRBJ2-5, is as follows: DTGVSQNPRHKITKRGQNVTFRCDPISEHNRLYWYRQTLGQGPEFLTYFQNEAQLEKSRLLSDRFSAERPKGSFSTLEIQRTEQGDSAMYLCASSSQGGRGEETQYFGPGTRLLVL.

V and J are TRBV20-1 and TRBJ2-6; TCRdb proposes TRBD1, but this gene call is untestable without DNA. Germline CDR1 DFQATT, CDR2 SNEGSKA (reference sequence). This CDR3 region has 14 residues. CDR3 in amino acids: CSVGSGAGANVLTF.

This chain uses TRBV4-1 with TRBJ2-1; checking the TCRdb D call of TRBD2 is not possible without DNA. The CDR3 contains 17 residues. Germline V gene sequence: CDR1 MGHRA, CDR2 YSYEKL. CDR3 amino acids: CASSQEDRASRGDEQFF.

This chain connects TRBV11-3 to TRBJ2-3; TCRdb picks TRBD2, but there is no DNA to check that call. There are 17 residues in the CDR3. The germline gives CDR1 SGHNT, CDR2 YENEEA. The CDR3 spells CASSETGTSGATDTQYF. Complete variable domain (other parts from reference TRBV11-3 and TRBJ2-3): EAGVVQSPRYKIIEKKQPVAFWCNPISGHNTLYWYLQNLGQGPELLIRYENEEAVDDSQLPKDRFSAERLKGVDSTLKIQPAELGDSAVYLCASSETGTSGATDTQYFGPGTRLTVL.

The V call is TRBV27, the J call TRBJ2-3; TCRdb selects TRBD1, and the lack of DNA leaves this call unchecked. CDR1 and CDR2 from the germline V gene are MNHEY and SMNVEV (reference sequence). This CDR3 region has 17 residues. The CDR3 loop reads CASTQRRGLLSTDTQYF.

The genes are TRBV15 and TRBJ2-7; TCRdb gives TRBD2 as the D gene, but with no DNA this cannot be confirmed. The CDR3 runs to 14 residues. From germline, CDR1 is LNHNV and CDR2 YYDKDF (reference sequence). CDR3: CATSRVGPANEQYF.

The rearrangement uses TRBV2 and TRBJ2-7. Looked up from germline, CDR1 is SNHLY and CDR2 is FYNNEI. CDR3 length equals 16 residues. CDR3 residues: CASSESRGSRFNEQYF.

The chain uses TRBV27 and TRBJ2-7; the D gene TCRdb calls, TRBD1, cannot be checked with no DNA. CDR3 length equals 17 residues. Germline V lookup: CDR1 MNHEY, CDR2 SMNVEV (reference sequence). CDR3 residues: CASSPRGGRVSPYEQYF.

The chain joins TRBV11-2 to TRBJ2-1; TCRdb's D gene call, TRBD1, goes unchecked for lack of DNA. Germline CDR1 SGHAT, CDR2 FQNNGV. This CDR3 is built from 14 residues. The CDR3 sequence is CASSGGMPYNEQFF.

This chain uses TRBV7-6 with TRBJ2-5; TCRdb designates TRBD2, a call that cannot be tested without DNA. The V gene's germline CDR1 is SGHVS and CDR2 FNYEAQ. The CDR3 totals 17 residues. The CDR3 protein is CASSLVRRASGEETQYF.